The 5 T cell receptor beta chains in this list originate from one sample, sequenced in a study of blood T cells in healthy people across ages. Primed by a sample-barcoded 5' primer and a J-beta primer mix, a second PCR proceeded for about 7 to 11 cycles. TCRdb used MiXCR to reprocess the 5' RACE reads, holding one entry per CDR3 protein. The sample consists of about 680,000 distinct CDR3 sequences, more than 40% of them appearing once. The sample was blood. These receptors all come from a woman aged 55-75 years in good health.

In this sample, this clonotype turned up once. J is TRBJ2-5 and V is TRBV2; D might be TRBD1 or TRBD2, each matching 5 bases. V was shortened by 2 bases and J by 7 bases, with 17 bases between the two germline ends. The CDR3 spans 15 residues. From germline, CDR1 is SNHLY and CDR2 FYNNEI. CDR3 amino acids: CASSERDYPRGTQYF. The CDR3 nucleotides read TGTGCCAGCAGTGAACGCGACTACCCTAGGGGGACCCAGTACTTC. Combining the CDR3 with reference TRBV2 and TRBJ2-5 gives the whole variable domain EPEVTQTPSHQVTQMGQEVILRCVPISNHLYFYWYRQILGQKVEFLVSFYNNEISEKSEIFDDQFSVERPDGSNFTLKIRSTKLEDSAMYFCASSERDYPRGTQYFGPGTRLLVL.

This rearrangement joins TRBV29-1 to TRBJ2-3; D uncertain. The V end was cut by 6 bases, the J end by 2 bases, with 9 bases between. This CDR3 is 12 amino acids long. CDR1 and CDR2 (germline): SQVTM, ANQGSEA. The CDR3: CSVDPHTDTQYF. The CDR3 DNA reads as TGCAGCGTAGATCCTCACACAGATACGCAGTATTTT.

This clonotype has only a few counts. This chain links TRBV20-1 with TRBJ2-7; the D gene is possibly TRBD2 (6 bases). This CDR3 region has 13 residues. Germline lookup yields CDR1 DFQATT and CDR2 SNEGSKA (reference sequence). The V end was cut by 6 bases, the J end by 0 bases, with 12 bases between. CDR3 sequence (DNA): TGCAGTGCCCTGGAGGGGAGCTCCTACGAGCAGTACTTC. Its translation is CSALEGSSYEQYF.

The gene calls are TRBV20-1 and TRBJ1-2, with no clear D. The CDR3 is 14 amino acids. Germline V gene lookup returns CDR1 DFQATT and CDR2 SNEGSKA (reference sequence). Trimming shortened V by 3 bases and J by 2 bases, and 13 bases separated the two germline ends. The CDR3 sequence: CSASRLGKNYGYTF. Here the CDR3 DNA reads TGCAGTGCTAGTCGGCTGGGCAAAAACTATGGCTACACCTTC.

This clonotype was counted a few times. The chain employs TRBV6-5 and TRBJ2-5; D gene ambiguous. TRBJ2-7 explains the end of the DNA better; the J call may be wrong. CDR1 and CDR2 from the germline V gene are MNHEY and SVGAGI. The CDR3 has 13 amino acids. CDR3 coding DNA: TGTGCCAGCAGTTACTGTACGAGCCACGAGCAGTACTTC. Its protein is CASSYCTSHEQYF.